The rows below give T cell receptor beta chains drawn from one sample of a study of blood T cell repertoires in COVID-19. Libraries were prepared by immunoSEQ multiplex PCR; TCRdb keeps only in-frame clonotypes and omits some of them. The repertoire holds some 120,000 clones, with approximately 92% as singletons. The specimen was peripheral blood. These receptors all come from a man in his 70s with active or convalescent COVID-19. Both conserved end residues are part of each CDR3. The order of the fields is D gene, V gene, clone size, J gene, CDR3 DNA, CDR3 protein. A D gene is named only where the DNA matches it firmly. A clone size is listed for some rows: how often the clone was seen (once, few, many), or a class if it is expanded.

d_gene: -; v_gene: TRBV3-1/TRBV3-2; abundance: -; j_gene: TRBJ2-1; CDR3nt: TGTGCCAGCGGCGGGGGCGGAAACAATGAGCAGTTCTTC; CDR3aa: CASGGGGNNEQFF
d_gene: TRBD1; v_gene: TRBV3-1/TRBV3-2; abundance: -; j_gene: TRBJ2-3; CDR3nt: TGTGCCAGCAGGGGCACAGGGGCAGATACGCAGTATTTT; CDR3aa: CASRGTGADTQYF
d_gene: TRBD2; v_gene: TRBV15; abundance: -; j_gene: TRBJ2-2; CDR3nt: TGTGCCACCAGCAGAGATCGGGGACTAGTCGGCGGGGAGCTGTTTTTT; CDR3aa: CATSRDRGLVGGELFF
d_gene: TRBD1; v_gene: TRBV28; abundance: few; j_gene: TRBJ1-2; CDR3nt: TGTGCCAGCAGTTATCGGGACAGTTCTTATGGCTACACCTTC; CDR3aa: CASSYRDSSYGYTF
d_gene: TRBD1; v_gene: TRBV28; abundance: once; j_gene: TRBJ2-3; CDR3nt: TGTGCCAGCAGTCCAAACGCACAGGGGGCCCCTAGCACAGATACGCAGTATTTT; CDR3aa: CASSPNAQGAPSTDTQYF
d_gene: TRBD1; v_gene: TRBV19; abundance: -; j_gene: TRBJ1-6; CDR3nt: TGTGCCAGTCAGGGGGACGTTGATAATTCACCCCTCCACTTT; CDR3aa: CASQGDVDNSPLHF
d_gene: TRBD2; v_gene: TRBV4-1; abundance: -; j_gene: TRBJ2-1; CDR3nt: TGCGCCAGCAGCCAAGAAGGGAGCGGGAGAGCCTACAATGAGCAGTTCTTC; CDR3aa: CASSQEGSGRAYNEQFF
d_gene: TRBD2; v_gene: TRBV14; abundance: -; j_gene: TRBJ2-3; CDR3nt: TGTGCCAGCAGCCGACTAGCGGGTCCAGGTGATACGCAGTATTTT; CDR3aa: CASSRLAGPGDTQYF
d_gene: -; v_gene: TRBV5-1; abundance: -; j_gene: TRBJ2-2; CDR3nt: TGCGCCAGCAGCCTCGGGACACGGAACACCGGGGAGCTGTTTTTT; CDR3aa: CASSLGTRNTGELFF
d_gene: -; v_gene: TRBV28; abundance: once; j_gene: TRBJ1-2; CDR3nt: TGTGCCAGCGGTCGGGTGGCTAACTATGGCTACACCTTC; CDR3aa: CASGRVANYGYTF
d_gene: TRBD1; v_gene: TRBV19; abundance: -; j_gene: TRBJ1-2; CDR3nt: TGTGCCAGTAGTCTGGGACAGGGAGGATATGGCTACACCTTC; CDR3aa: CASSLGQGGYGYTF
d_gene: -; v_gene: TRBV2; abundance: -; j_gene: TRBJ2-4; CDR3nt: TGTGCCAGCAGCGCGGGATTCGCCAAAAACATTCAGTACTTC; CDR3aa: CASSAGFAKNIQYF
d_gene: TRBD1; v_gene: TRBV28; abundance: -; j_gene: TRBJ2-7; CDR3nt: TGTGCCAGCAGGCCCGACAGGGCTGAGCAGTACTTC; CDR3aa: CASRPDRAEQYF
d_gene: TRBD2; v_gene: TRBV24-1; abundance: -; j_gene: TRBJ2-2; CDR3nt: TGTGCCACCAGTGAACAAGGTCTAGCGGTGAACACCGGGGAGCTGTTTTTT; CDR3aa: CATSEQGLAVNTGELFF
d_gene: -; v_gene: TRBV5-5; abundance: -; j_gene: TRBJ2-1; CDR3nt: TGTGCCAGCAGCGCGGACAGCAGCTCCTACAATGAGCAGTTCTTC; CDR3aa: CASSADSSSYNEQFF
d_gene: TRBD2; v_gene: TRBV5-1; abundance: -; j_gene: TRBJ2-1; CDR3nt: TGCGCCAGCAGCTTAACGGGAGGGCCCGGCAATGAGCAGTTCTTC; CDR3aa: CASSLTGGPGNEQFF
d_gene: -; v_gene: TRBV27; abundance: -; j_gene: TRBJ2-3; CDR3nt: TGTGCCAGCATCCCGGGGCGAACGGGAGTGGGAGATACGCAGTATTTT; CDR3aa: CASIPGRTGVGDTQYF
d_gene: TRBD1; v_gene: TRBV6-5; abundance: few; j_gene: TRBJ1-1; CDR3nt: TGTGCCAGCAGCGACACAGGGGGCAAGACTGAAGCTTTCTTT; CDR3aa: CASSDTGGKTEAFF
d_gene: TRBD1; v_gene: TRBV6-5; abundance: -; j_gene: TRBJ2-3; CDR3nt: TGTGCCAGCAGCTTTGACAGGGCTAGCACAGATACGCAGTATTTT; CDR3aa: CASSFDRASTDTQYF
d_gene: -; v_gene: TRBV7-9; abundance: -; j_gene: TRBJ1-2; CDR3nt: TGTGCCAGCAGTCCTAACAGGGAGGGAGGCTACACCTTC; CDR3aa: CASSPNREGGYTF
d_gene: TRBD1; v_gene: TRBV3-1/TRBV3-2; abundance: -; j_gene: TRBJ2-2; CDR3nt: TGTGCCAGCAGCCAAGAGGGGACAGGGGGAGCCGGGGAGCTGTTTTTT; CDR3aa: CASSQEGTGGAGELFF
d_gene: -; v_gene: TRBV6-5; abundance: -; j_gene: TRBJ2-2; CDR3nt: TGTGCCAGCAGGGACACGAACACCGGGGAGCTGTTTTTT; CDR3aa: CASRDTNTGELFF
d_gene: -; v_gene: TRBV28; abundance: -; j_gene: TRBJ1-3; CDR3nt: TGTGCCAGCAGTTTTTGGACAGACTCTGGAAACACCATATATTTT; CDR3aa: CASSFWTDSGNTIYF
d_gene: -; v_gene: TRBV29-1; abundance: -; j_gene: TRBJ1-1; CDR3nt: TGCAGCGTTGAGAAGAGACGGGGAAGGGCCACTGAAGCTTTCTTT; CDR3aa: CSVEKRRGRATEAFF
d_gene: -; v_gene: TRBV27; abundance: few; j_gene: TRBJ2-7; CDR3nt: TGTGCCAGCAGTTCTTGGCAGGGTCACTACGAGCAGTACTTC; CDR3aa: CASSSWQGHYEQYF
d_gene: -; v_gene: TRBV2; abundance: -; j_gene: TRBJ2-1; CDR3nt: TGTGCCAGCAGGTACACGGCTATGAGGCACCCCGGCAATGAGCAGTTCTTC; CDR3aa: CASRYTAMRHPGNEQFF
d_gene: TRBD1; v_gene: TRBV6-5; abundance: -; j_gene: TRBJ2-1; CDR3nt: TGTGCCAGCTCCGGACAGGTTCAGCAGTTCTTC; CDR3aa: CASSGQVQQFF
d_gene: -; v_gene: TRBV3-1/TRBV3-2; abundance: -; j_gene: TRBJ2-5; CDR3nt: TGTGCCAGCAGCCAGGTAGCGGTAGAGGAGACCCAGTACTTC; CDR3aa: CASSQVAVEETQYF
d_gene: -; v_gene: TRBV27; abundance: -; j_gene: TRBJ2-7; CDR3nt: TGTGCCAGCAGTTTAGGTATTCCAGGGGCATACGAGCAGTACTTC; CDR3aa: CASSLGIPGAYEQYF
d_gene: TRBD1; v_gene: TRBV10-3; abundance: -; j_gene: TRBJ1-1; CDR3nt: TGTGCCATCAGTGGGACAGGGGAAGCTTTCTTT; CDR3aa: CAISGTGEAFF
d_gene: TRBD1; v_gene: TRBV13; abundance: -; j_gene: TRBJ2-7; CDR3nt: TGTGCCAGCAGCCCGGGACAGGGGGCCGAGGAGCAGTACTTC; CDR3aa: CASSPGQGAEEQYF
d_gene: TRBD2; v_gene: TRBV10-3; abundance: -; j_gene: TRBJ2-7; CDR3nt: TGTGCCATCGGCCCGGAGGGAGGGCGCTACGAGCAGTACTTC; CDR3aa: CAIGPEGGRYEQYF
d_gene: -; v_gene: TRBV24-1; abundance: -; j_gene: TRBJ1-4; CDR3nt: TGTGCCACCAGTGATTTCAACAGGGCCCGTAATGAAAAACTGTTTTTT; CDR3aa: CATSDFNRARNEKLFF
d_gene: TRBD1; v_gene: TRBV18; abundance: -; j_gene: TRBJ1-1; CDR3nt: TGTGCCAGCTCACCCCCGGGACAGGGAGGGACTGAAGCTTTCTTT; CDR3aa: CASSPPGQGGTEAFF
d_gene: -; v_gene: TRBV2; abundance: once; j_gene: TRBJ1-2; CDR3nt: TGTGCCAGCAGACACAATCGCCCCTCGGGTGGCTACACCTTC; CDR3aa: CASRHNRPSGGYTF
d_gene: -; v_gene: TRBV4-2; abundance: -; j_gene: TRBJ1-1; CDR3nt: TGTGCCAGCAGCCACCGACAGACGAACACTGAAGCTTTCTTT; CDR3aa: CASSHRQTNTEAFF
d_gene: -; v_gene: TRBV9; abundance: -; j_gene: TRBJ1-1; CDR3nt: TGTGCCAGCAGCGCCCAGGAGACCGGGGACACTGAAGCTTTCTTT; CDR3aa: CASSAQETGDTEAFF
d_gene: -; v_gene: TRBV6-5; abundance: -; j_gene: TRBJ1-1; CDR3nt: TGTGCCAGTCTCAGGGTACTCAACACTGAAGCTTTCTTT; CDR3aa: CASLRVLNTEAFF
d_gene: TRBD1; v_gene: TRBV7-6; abundance: once; j_gene: TRBJ2-3; CDR3nt: TGTGCCAGCAGCTTGGGACAGTCAGATACGCAGTATTTT; CDR3aa: CASSLGQSDTQYF
d_gene: TRBD1; v_gene: TRBV19; abundance: -; j_gene: TRBJ2-7; CDR3nt: TGTGCCAGTAGTCGTCGAGGGGACAGGGGCTACGAGCAGTACTTC; CDR3aa: CASSRRGDRGYEQYF
d_gene: -; v_gene: TRBV27; abundance: -; j_gene: TRBJ1-2; CDR3nt: TGTGCCAGCAGTTTAGTCCCAGGGTACTATGGCTACACCTTC; CDR3aa: CASSLVPGYYGYTF
d_gene: -; v_gene: TRBV28; abundance: once; j_gene: TRBJ2-1; CDR3nt: TGTGCCAGCAGTTTCCTTGCAGGGAAGAATGAGCAGTTCTTC; CDR3aa: CASSFLAGKNEQFF
d_gene: TRBD1; v_gene: TRBV5-1; abundance: -; j_gene: TRBJ2-1; CDR3nt: TGCGCCAGCAGCTCGACAGGGAACTCCTACAATGAGCAGTTCTTC; CDR3aa: CASSSTGNSYNEQFF
d_gene: -; v_gene: TRBV30; abundance: -; j_gene: TRBJ2-5; CDR3nt: TGTGCCTGGATCGGACAGACCCTACAAGAGACCCAGTACTTC; CDR3aa: CAWIGQTLQETQYF
d_gene: -; v_gene: TRBV9; abundance: -; j_gene: TRBJ2-2; CDR3nt: TGTGCCAGCAGAGAGGCTTCGAACACCGGGGAGCTGTTTTTT; CDR3aa: CASREASNTGELFF
d_gene: -; v_gene: TRBV7-2; abundance: -; j_gene: TRBJ2-3; CDR3nt: TGTGCCAGCAGCTTAGTTCTGGGGGCAACAGATACGCAGTATTTT; CDR3aa: CASSLVLGATDTQYF
d_gene: TRBD2; v_gene: TRBV6-4; abundance: -; j_gene: TRBJ2-1; CDR3nt: TGTGCCAGCAGTACGGGACTAGCGGGGTACAATGAGCAGTTCTTC; CDR3aa: CASSTGLAGYNEQFF
d_gene: -; v_gene: TRBV5-1; abundance: -; j_gene: TRBJ2-7; CDR3nt: TGCGCCAGCAGCTTACAGGGTAGTGATGTCTACGAGCAGTACTTC; CDR3aa: CASSLQGSDVYEQYF
d_gene: -; v_gene: TRBV7-9; abundance: -; j_gene: TRBJ1-2; CDR3nt: TGTGCCAGCAGATATCAGACCTTTGCGGGAGAAGCTAACTATGGCTACACCTTC; CDR3aa: CASRYQTFAGEANYGYTF
d_gene: -; v_gene: TRBV11-2; abundance: -; j_gene: TRBJ1-5; CDR3nt: TGTGCCAGCAGCTTAGCAGGTAGTAGTCAGCCCCAGCATTTT; CDR3aa: CASSLAGSSQPQHF
d_gene: -; v_gene: TRBV4-1; abundance: -; j_gene: TRBJ1-5; CDR3nt: TGCGCCAGCAGCCACCCAACAGGGATGAATCAGCCCCAGCATTTT; CDR3aa: CASSHPTGMNQPQHF